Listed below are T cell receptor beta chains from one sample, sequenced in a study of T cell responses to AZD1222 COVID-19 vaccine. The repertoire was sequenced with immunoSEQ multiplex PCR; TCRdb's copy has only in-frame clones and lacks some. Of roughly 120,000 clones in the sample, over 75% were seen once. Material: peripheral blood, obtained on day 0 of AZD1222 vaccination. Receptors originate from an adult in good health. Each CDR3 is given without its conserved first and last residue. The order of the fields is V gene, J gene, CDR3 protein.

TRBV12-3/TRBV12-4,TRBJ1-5,ASSYRGQQPQH
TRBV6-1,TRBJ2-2,ASSVISRPGAGELF
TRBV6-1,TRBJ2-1,ASSDRPGRGYNEQF
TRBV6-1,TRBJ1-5,ASSEVRVSGNQPQH
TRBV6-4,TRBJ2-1,ASSASLAGDYNEQF
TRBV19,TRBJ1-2,ASSFLGLNYGYT
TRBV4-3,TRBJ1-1,ASSQDSGGVIAF
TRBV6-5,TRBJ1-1,ASSNDRGYTEAF
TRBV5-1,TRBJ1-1,ASSFDPSREAF
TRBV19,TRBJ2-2,ASSLKRPGQGSGELF
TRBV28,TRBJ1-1,ASSPPRMNTEAF
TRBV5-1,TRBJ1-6,ASSSSMYNSPLH
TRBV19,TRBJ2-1,ASSISGFVKGNEQF
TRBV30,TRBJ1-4,AWSQQQGPRQKLF
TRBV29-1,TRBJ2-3,SESGTGSGDTQY
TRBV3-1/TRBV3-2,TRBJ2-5,ASSPSGGAQETQY
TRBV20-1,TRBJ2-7,SAGSTYEQY
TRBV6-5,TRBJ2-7,ASTLGQGARNEQY
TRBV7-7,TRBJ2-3,ASSLRAGSTDTQY
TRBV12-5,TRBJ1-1,ASGLVASADTEAF
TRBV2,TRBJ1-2,ASSEGWASNYGYT
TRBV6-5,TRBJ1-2,ASSKTGAIYGYT
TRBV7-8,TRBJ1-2,ASSPGKFYGYT
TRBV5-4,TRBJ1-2,ASRTTGAGRGYT